This T cell receptor beta chain was retrieved from a study of blood T cells in healthy people across ages. Regarding the study as a whole: TCR beta diversity, measured per million T cells, fell in a roughly linear way with age. The study found more naive CD4+ cells and higher diversity in long-lived than aged donors.

With regard to this clonotype: Its antigen is not known.

Using a J-beta primer mix together with a sample-barcoded 5' primer, a second PCR was run for roughly 7 to 12 cycles. CDR3-containing paired-end reads numbered at least 3 million in each sample. TCRdb called the 5' RACE reads again in MiXCR, with one record for every CDR3 protein. The profile shows approximately 1,000,000 distinct CDR3 sequences, less than 45% of them singletons. This CDR3 is built from 14 residues. With 4 bases removed from V and 2 bases from J, the gap between germline ends came to 8 bases. In germline, CDR1 is ENHRY, CDR2 SYGVKD. The source material was blood. This clonotype was obtained from a man aged 18 to 29 in good health. The V and J genes are TRBV10-3 and TRBJ2-2; D possibly matches TRBD1 or TRBD2 (5 bases each). The CDR3 is CAISAGANTGELFF. The CDR3 DNA reads TGTGCCATCAGTGCCGGGGCTAACACCGGGGAGCTGTTTTTT.